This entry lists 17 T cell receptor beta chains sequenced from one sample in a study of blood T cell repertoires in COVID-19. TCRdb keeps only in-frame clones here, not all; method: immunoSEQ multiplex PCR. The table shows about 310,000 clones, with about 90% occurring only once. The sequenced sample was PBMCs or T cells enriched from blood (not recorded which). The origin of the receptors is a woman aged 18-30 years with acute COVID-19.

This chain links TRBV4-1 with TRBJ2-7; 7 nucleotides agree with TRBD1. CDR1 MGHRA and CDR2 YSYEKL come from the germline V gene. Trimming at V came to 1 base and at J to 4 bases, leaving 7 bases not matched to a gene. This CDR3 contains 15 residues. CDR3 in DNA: TGCGCCAGCAGCCAAGTTCTAACAGGGGAGTACGAGCAGTACTTC. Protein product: CASSQVLTGEYEQYF.

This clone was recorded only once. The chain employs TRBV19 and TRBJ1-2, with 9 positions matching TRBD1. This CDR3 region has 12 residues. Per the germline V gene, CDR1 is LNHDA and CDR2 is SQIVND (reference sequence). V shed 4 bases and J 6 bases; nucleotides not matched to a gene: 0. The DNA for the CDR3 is TGTGCCAGTAGTAGACAGGGGGATGGCTACACCTTC. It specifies CASSRQGDGYTF.

The CDR3: CASSEAGRWGYTF. For the CDR3, the DNA is TGTGCCAGCAGTGAAGCGGGGCGTTGGGGCTACACCTTC. V gene TRBV6-1 combines with J gene TRBJ1-2; tentative D call: TRBD1 (5 bases). Germline V CDR1 and CDR2: MNHNS, SASEGT. The CDR3 sequence is 13 residues long. The germline V and J ends were trimmed by 0 bases and 8 bases, with 10 bases remaining between them.

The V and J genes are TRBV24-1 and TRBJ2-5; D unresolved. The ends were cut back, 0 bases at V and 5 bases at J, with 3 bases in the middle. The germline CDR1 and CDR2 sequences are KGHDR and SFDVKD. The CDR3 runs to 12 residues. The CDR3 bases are TGTGCCACCAGTGATTTGCTGGAGACCCAGTACTTC. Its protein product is CATSDLLETQYF.

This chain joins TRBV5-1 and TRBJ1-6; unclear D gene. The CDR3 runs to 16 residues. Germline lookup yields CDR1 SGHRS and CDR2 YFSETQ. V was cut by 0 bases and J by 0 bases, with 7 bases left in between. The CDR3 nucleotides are TGCGCCAGCAGCTTGGAGAGGAGCTCCTATAATTCACCCCTCCACTTT. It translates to CASSLERSSYNSPLHF.

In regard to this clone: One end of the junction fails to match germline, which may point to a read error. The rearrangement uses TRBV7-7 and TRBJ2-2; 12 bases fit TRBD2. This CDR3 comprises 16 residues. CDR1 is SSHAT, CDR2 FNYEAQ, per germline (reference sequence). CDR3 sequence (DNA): TGTGCTAGCAGCCCCACCGGGACTAGCGGGTCCGGGGAGCTGTTTTTT. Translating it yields CASSPTGTSGSGELFF.

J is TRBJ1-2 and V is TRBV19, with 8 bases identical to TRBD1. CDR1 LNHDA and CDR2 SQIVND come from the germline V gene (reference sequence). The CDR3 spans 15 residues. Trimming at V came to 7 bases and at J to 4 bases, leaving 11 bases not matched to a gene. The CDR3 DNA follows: TGTGCCAGTACAACCCGGGACAGGCGGAGCTATGGCTACACCTTC. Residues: CASTTRDRRSYGYTF.

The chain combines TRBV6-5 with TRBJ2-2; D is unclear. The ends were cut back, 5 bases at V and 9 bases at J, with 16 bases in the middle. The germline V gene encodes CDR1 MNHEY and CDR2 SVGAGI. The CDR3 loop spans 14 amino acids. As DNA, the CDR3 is TGTGCCAGCAGTCTCAGCCGCCAGGCGAGGGAGCTGTTTTTT. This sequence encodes CASSLSRQARELFF.

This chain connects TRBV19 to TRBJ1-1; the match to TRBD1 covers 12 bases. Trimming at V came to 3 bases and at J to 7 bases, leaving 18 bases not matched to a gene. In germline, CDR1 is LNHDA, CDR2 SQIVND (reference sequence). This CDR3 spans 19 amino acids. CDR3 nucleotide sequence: TGTGCCAGTAGTATTCCTCGGGACAGGGGGCGAGGGGCCGCGAATGAAGCTTTCTTT. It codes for CASSIPRDRGRGAANEAFF.

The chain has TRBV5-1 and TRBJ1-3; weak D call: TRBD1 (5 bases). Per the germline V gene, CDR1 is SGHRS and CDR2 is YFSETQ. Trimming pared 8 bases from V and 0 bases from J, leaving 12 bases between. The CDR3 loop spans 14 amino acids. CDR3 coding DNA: TGCGCCAGTGGCTCAGGGTACTCTGGAAACACCATATATTTT. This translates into CASGSGYSGNTIYF.

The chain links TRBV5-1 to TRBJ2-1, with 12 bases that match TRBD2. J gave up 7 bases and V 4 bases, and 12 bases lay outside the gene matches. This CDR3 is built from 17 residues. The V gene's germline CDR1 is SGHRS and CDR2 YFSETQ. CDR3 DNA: TGCGCCAGCAGCCCGAGACTAGCGGGAGAAGGTAGGAATGAGCAGTTCTTC. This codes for CASSPRLAGEGRNEQFF.

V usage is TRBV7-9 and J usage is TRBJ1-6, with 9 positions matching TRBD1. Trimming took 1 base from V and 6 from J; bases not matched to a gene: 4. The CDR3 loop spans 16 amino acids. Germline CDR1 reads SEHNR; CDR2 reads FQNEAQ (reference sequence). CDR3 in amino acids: CASSLGGQGGNSPLHF. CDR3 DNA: TGTGCCAGCAGCTTAGGGGGACAGGGAGGTAATTCACCCCTCCACTTT.

The CDR3 is CASSPPPSYPGGEKLFF. The DNA for the CDR3 is TGTGCCAGCAGTCCCCCCCCCTCCTACCCAGGGGGGGAAAAACTGTTTTTT. The chain uses TRBV28 and TRBJ1-4, with TRBD1 matching 7 bases. CDR3 length equals 17 residues. Per germline, CDR1 MDHEN and CDR2 SYDVKM. V lost 5 bases and J lost 8; bases outside the gene matches: 17.

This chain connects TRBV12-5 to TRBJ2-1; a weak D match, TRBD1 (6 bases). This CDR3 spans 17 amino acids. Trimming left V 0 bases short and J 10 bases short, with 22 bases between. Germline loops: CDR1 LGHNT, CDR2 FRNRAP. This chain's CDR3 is CASGLVGSTGLFGEQFF. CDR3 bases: TGTGCTAGTGGTTTGGTAGGGTCAACAGGGCTCTTTGGGGAGCAGTTCTTC.

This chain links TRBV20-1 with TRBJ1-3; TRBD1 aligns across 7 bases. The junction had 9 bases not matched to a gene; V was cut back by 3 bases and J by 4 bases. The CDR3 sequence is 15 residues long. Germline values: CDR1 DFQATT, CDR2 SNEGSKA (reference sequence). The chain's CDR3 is CSASSGGIWGNTIYF. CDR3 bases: TGCAGTGCTAGTTCAGGGGGAATCTGGGGAAACACCATATATTTT.

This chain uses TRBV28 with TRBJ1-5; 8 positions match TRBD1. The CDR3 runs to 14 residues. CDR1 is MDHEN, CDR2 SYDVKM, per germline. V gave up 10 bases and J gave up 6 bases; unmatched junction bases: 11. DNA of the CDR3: TGTGCCATCCATGACAGGGGAATGGGTCAGCCCCAGCATTTT. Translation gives CAIHDRGMGQPQHF.

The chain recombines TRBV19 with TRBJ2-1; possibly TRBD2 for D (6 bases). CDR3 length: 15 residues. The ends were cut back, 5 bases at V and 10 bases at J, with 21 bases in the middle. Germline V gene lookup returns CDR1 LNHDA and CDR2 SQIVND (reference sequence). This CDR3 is CASSWAGTATSEQFF. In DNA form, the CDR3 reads TGTGCCAGTAGTTGGGCCGGGACTGCCACTTCGGAGCAGTTCTTC.